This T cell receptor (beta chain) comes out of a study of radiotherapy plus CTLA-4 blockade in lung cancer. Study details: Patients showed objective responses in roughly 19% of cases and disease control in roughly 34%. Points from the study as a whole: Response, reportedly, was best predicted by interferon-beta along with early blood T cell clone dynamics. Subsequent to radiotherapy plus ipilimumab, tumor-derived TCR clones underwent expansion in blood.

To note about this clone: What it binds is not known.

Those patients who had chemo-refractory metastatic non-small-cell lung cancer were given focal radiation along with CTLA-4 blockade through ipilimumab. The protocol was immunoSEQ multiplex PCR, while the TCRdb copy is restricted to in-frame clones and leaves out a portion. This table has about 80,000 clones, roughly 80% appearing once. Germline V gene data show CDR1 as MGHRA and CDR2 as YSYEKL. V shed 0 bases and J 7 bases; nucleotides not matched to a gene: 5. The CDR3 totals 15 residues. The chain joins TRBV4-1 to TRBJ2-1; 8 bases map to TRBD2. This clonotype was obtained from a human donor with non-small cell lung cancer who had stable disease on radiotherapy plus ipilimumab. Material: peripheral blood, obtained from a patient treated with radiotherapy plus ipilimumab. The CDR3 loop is CASSQEGLGRNEQFF. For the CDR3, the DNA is TGCGCCAGCAGCCAAGAGGGACTAGGGAGGAATGAGCAGTTCTTC.